This T cell receptor beta chain was profiled in a study of shared clonotypes between healthy human individuals. Overall study results and limits: Shared across a few donors were around 5% of the naive CD4 clonotypes. Larger richness was generally estimated for naive than memory subsets.

A remark on this clone: Its antigen is not known.

An assay was performed, and its level was deep. Clones were read by immunoSEQ multiplex PCR, and TCRdb kept only the in-frame ones, dropping some. Of approximately 320,000 clones listed, roughly 70% were seen once; the top ten hold approximately 10%. The CDR3 loop spans 14 amino acids. Germline-derived CDR1 and CDR2 are SGHRS and YFSETQ. V gave up 2 bases and J gave up 3 bases, with 9 bases separating them. The investigators split CD4+ cells into a CD45RA+ naive subset and a CD45RA-negative memory subset. The TCR originated in a man aged 25-40 years in good health. V is TRBV5-1 and J is TRBJ2-4, with D perhaps matching TRBD1 or TRBD2 (5 bases each). Sequencing was done on a sample of memory CD4+ T cells sorted from blood. Subset of the sample: CD45RA-negative fraction. The CDR3 is CASSFGDGKNIQYF. The CDR3 coding sequence is TGCGCCAGCAGCTTCGGGGACGGCAAAAACATTCAGTACTTC.